Following are 17 T cell receptor beta chains from one sample sequenced in a study of monozygotic twins with inflammatory bowel disease. For each CDR3 protein, TCRdb gives one entry from its re-call of the 5' RACE reads, without DNA. The sample includes just under 45,000 distinct CDR3 sequences. Sequenced input: blood. The receptors were sampled from a human donor with ulcerative colitis or Crohn's disease, or a healthy co-twin of an affected twin (not recorded which).

This rearrangement joins TRBV2 to TRBJ2-2. This CDR3 comprises 14 residues. CDR1 and CDR2 from the germline V gene are SNHLY and FYNNEI. The chain's CDR3 is CASSATFFDGELFF.

The V call is TRBV30, the J call TRBJ2-4; no DNA is available, so the TRBD1 call from TCRdb remains unchecked. The CDR3 runs 14 residues. CDR1 GTSNPN and CDR2 SVGIG come from the germline V gene (reference sequence). The CDR3 sequence is CAWSVPGAKNIQYF.

This chain connects TRBV5-1 to TRBJ2-1; TCRdb gives TRBD1 as the D gene, but with no DNA this cannot be confirmed. This CDR3 contains 14 residues. Germline lookup yields CDR1 SGHRS and CDR2 YFSETQ. The CDR3 loop reads CASSGGQGGSEQFF.

V is TRBV7-6 and J is TRBJ1-6. CDR1 and CDR2 (germline): SGHVS, FNYEAQ. The CDR3 length is 15 residues. CDR3 region: CASSLTGNRDSPLHF.

V usage is TRBV3-1 and J usage is TRBJ1-3; absent DNA, TCRdb's TRBD1 call cannot be checked. Germline loops: CDR1 LGHDT, CDR2 YNNKEL (reference sequence). This CDR3 is 16 amino acids long. CDR3 in amino acids: CASSQGGGSSGNTIYF.

The chain combines TRBV3-1 with TRBJ1-5. Germline CDR1 and CDR2: LGHDT and YNNKEL (reference sequence). The CDR3 contains 13 residues. CDR3 sequence reads: CASSQDHNQPQHF. Together with reference TRBV3-1 and TRBJ1-5, the CDR3 gives the full variable domain: DTAVSQTPKYLVTQMGNDKSIKCEQNLGHDTMYWYKQDSKKFLKIMFSYNNKELIINETVPNRFSPKSPDKAHLNLHINSLELGDSAVYFCASSQDHNQPQHFGDGTRLSIL.

The genes are TRBV20-1 and TRBJ2-2; TCRdb's assignment of TRBD1 cannot be checked, as there is no DNA. Germline CDR1 reads DFQATT; CDR2 reads SNEGSKA (reference sequence). The CDR3 has 14 amino acids. The CDR3 loop reads CSANSQGNTGELFF.

The chain recombines TRBV19 with TRBJ1-5; the TRBD1 assignment by TCRdb is unverifiable without DNA. The CDR3 totals 15 residues. Germline CDR1 is LNHDA and CDR2 is SQIVND (reference sequence). The CDR3 loop reads CASSIPTGFGQPQHF.

The rearrangement joins TRBV20-1 to TRBJ1-1; TCRdb's D call of TRBD1 is untestable without DNA. From germline, CDR1 is DFQATT and CDR2 SNEGSKA (reference sequence). The CDR3 loop spans 15 amino acids. CDR3 protein: CSASGRGRANTEAFF.

The chain employs TRBV6-1 and TRBJ2-1; no DNA is available, so the TRBD2 call from TCRdb remains unchecked. Germline V gene data show CDR1 as MNHNS and CDR2 as SASEGT. The CDR3 runs to 17 residues. The CDR3 spells CASSERVGDQKYNEQFF.

The chain couples TRBV7-2 to TRBJ2-7; without DNA, the TCRdb call of TRBD1 cannot be checked. This CDR3 region has 14 residues. CDR1 and CDR2 from the germline V gene are SGHTA and FQGNSA. The chain's CDR3 is CASSAGQRLYEQYF.

V is TRBV30 and J is TRBJ2-1; TCRdb gives TRBD2 as the D gene, but with no DNA this cannot be confirmed. Germline CDR1 and CDR2: GTSNPN and SVGIG (reference sequence). This CDR3 spans 17 amino acids. The CDR3 loop is CAWSVGTSGRVLNEQFF.

The chain employs TRBV5-5 and TRBJ2-7; lacking DNA, the TRBD2 call made by TCRdb goes unchecked. CDR1 is SGHKS, CDR2 YYEKEE, per germline (reference sequence). The CDR3 is 15 amino acids. CDR3 region: CASSLIMEGVGEQYF.

The chain recombines TRBV7-2 with TRBJ2-7; TCRdb's D call of TRBD2 is untestable without DNA. This CDR3 comprises 16 residues. Germline loops: CDR1 SGHTA, CDR2 FQGNSA. CDR3 sequence reads: CASSLASGGRTYEQYF.

V and J are TRBV3-1 and TRBJ2-1. The germline CDR1 and CDR2 sequences are LGHDT and YNNKEL (reference sequence). The CDR3 contains 15 residues. CDR3 sequence reads: CASSQDPDPYNEQFF.

The chain joins TRBV28 to TRBJ1-5; the TRBD1 assignment by TCRdb is unverifiable without DNA. Per germline, CDR1 MDHEN and CDR2 SYDVKM. The CDR3 spans 15 residues. The CDR3: CASSLRGGSNQPQHF.

The chain uses TRBV20-1 and TRBJ1-5. The CDR3 has 14 amino acids. Germline V CDR1 and CDR2: DFQATT, SNEGSKA (reference sequence). The CDR3 reads CSVESGSVPSAQHF.